A selection of T cell receptor beta chains follows, all from one sample in a study of blood T cells in healthy people across ages. TCRdb independently ran MiXCR on the 5' RACE reads; one entry per CDR3 protein. The sample contains about 830,000 distinct CDR3 sequences, roughly 60% of which appear only once. The sequenced material came from blood. The receptors here all came from a man aged 25-45 years in good health. Both conserved end residues are part of each CDR3. The D gene is left open where the match is weak. Size is stated for part of the rows, as once, few or many counts, or as a class when the clone is expanded.

v_gene: TRBV18; abundance: .; j_gene: TRBJ1-2; d_gene: .; len: 15; CDR3nt: TGTGCCAGCTCACCGGATTCGATGGGGAGTGCTGGCTACACCTTC; CDR3aa: CASSPDSMGSAGYTF
v_gene: TRBV29-1; abundance: .; j_gene: TRBJ2-7; d_gene: .; len: 13; CDR3nt: TGCAGCGTTGAACGGGATAGCTCCTACGAGCAGTACTTC; CDR3aa: CSVERDSSYEQYF
v_gene: TRBV29-1; abundance: .; j_gene: TRBJ2-5; d_gene: TRBD1; len: 13; CDR3nt: TGCAGCGTCGTAAAGGGGGCTCGAGAGACCCAGTACTTC; CDR3aa: CSVVKGARETQYF
v_gene: TRBV2; abundance: .; j_gene: TRBJ2-7; d_gene: .; len: 12; CDR3nt: TGTGCCAGCACCGGGGACACCTACGAGCAGTACTTC; CDR3aa: CASTGDTYEQYF
v_gene: TRBV5-8; abundance: .; j_gene: TRBJ2-4; d_gene: .; len: 16; CDR3nt: TGTGCCAGCAGCTTGGCCGGAGGGAATTACAAAAACATTCAGTACTTC; CDR3aa: CASSLAGGNYKNIQYF
v_gene: TRBV28; abundance: few; j_gene: TRBJ2-6; d_gene: .; len: 14; CDR3nt: TGTGCCAGCATTTTGAGCTCTGGGGCCAACGTCCTGACTTTC; CDR3aa: CASILSSGANVLTF
v_gene: TRBV7-2; abundance: .; j_gene: TRBJ2-5; d_gene: TRBD2; len: 17; CDR3nt: TGTGCCAGCAGCTTAGATCCTAGCGGGGGGAGGATCGAGACCCAGTACTTC; CDR3aa: CASSLDPSGGRIETQYF
v_gene: TRBV5-5; abundance: once; j_gene: TRBJ2-3; d_gene: TRBD2; len: 20; CDR3nt: TGTGCCAGCAGCACAATAAGGGACAGGGGAACTAGCGGGGGGACAGATACGCAGTATTTT; CDR3aa: CASSTIRDRGTSGGTDTQYF
v_gene: TRBV20-1; abundance: .; j_gene: TRBJ2-1; d_gene: TRBD2; len: 14; CDR3nt: TGCAGTGCTAAGGGCGGGAGGACCTACAATGAGCAGTTCTTC; CDR3aa: CSAKGGRTYNEQFF
v_gene: TRBV25-1; abundance: .; j_gene: TRBJ2-7; d_gene: .; len: 15; CDR3nt: TGTGCCAGCAGTGACCCCGGACGGATCTCCTACGAGCAGTACTTC; CDR3aa: CASSDPGRISYEQYF
v_gene: TRBV12-3/TRBV12-4; abundance: .; j_gene: TRBJ2-7; d_gene: .; len: 11; CDR3nt: TGTGCCAGCAGTTTAGGTACGAATCAGTACTTC; CDR3aa: CASSLGTNQYF
v_gene: TRBV7-2; abundance: .; j_gene: TRBJ2-1; d_gene: TRBD2; len: 17; CDR3nt: TGTGCCAGCAGCATCTGGGCGACTAGCGAGGGGTGGAATGAGCAGTTCTTC; CDR3aa: CASSIWATSEGWNEQFF
v_gene: TRBV5-1; abundance: .; j_gene: TRBJ2-1; d_gene: TRBD2; len: 14; CDR3nt: TGCGCCAGCAGCCTCGGGGGGGACTACAATGAGCAGTTCTTC; CDR3aa: CASSLGGDYNEQFF
v_gene: TRBV20-1; abundance: .; j_gene: TRBJ2-5; d_gene: TRBD2; len: 17; CDR3nt: TGCAGTGCTACCACTTATTCCCTAGCGGGAGGCCAAGAGACCCAGTACTTC; CDR3aa: CSATTYSLAGGQETQYF
v_gene: TRBV4-2; abundance: few; j_gene: TRBJ2-3; d_gene: .; len: 17; CDR3nt: TGTGCCAGCAGCCAAGCTCCTAGCGTGGGGGTGTCGGATACGCAGTATTTT; CDR3aa: CASSQAPSVGVSDTQYF
v_gene: TRBV6-1; abundance: .; j_gene: TRBJ2-3; d_gene: TRBD2; len: 20; CDR3nt: TGTGCCAGCAGCCTTTTTGGGACTAGCGGGATGGGGCGGGGCACAGATACGCAGTATTTT; CDR3aa: CASSLFGTSGMGRGTDTQYF
v_gene: TRBV6-2/TRBV6-3; abundance: .; j_gene: TRBJ2-1; d_gene: .; len: 14; CDR3nt: TGTGCCAGCAGTCGGCGGGAACGCTACAATGAGCAGTTCTTC; CDR3aa: CASSRRERYNEQFF
v_gene: TRBV6-6; abundance: few; j_gene: TRBJ1-5; d_gene: TRBD1; len: 16; CDR3nt: TGTGCCAGCCTTGACAACGCCGGGACAGGGGACCAGCCCCAGCATTTT; CDR3aa: CASLDNAGTGDQPQHF
v_gene: TRBV30; abundance: .; j_gene: TRBJ2-7; d_gene: .; len: 13; CDR3nt: TGTGCCTGCGCCTCTGGGGGTCCGTACGAGCAGTACTTC; CDR3aa: CACASGGPYEQYF
v_gene: TRBV2; abundance: few; j_gene: TRBJ2-1; d_gene: .; len: 10; CDR3nt: TGTGCCAGCAGTGCACGTGAGCAGTTCTTC; CDR3aa: CASSAREQFF
v_gene: TRBV27; abundance: .; j_gene: TRBJ1-2; d_gene: .; len: 13; CDR3nt: TGTGCCAGCAGCTCGTCACAGGGAAGAGGCTACACCTTC; CDR3aa: CASSSSQGRGYTF
v_gene: TRBV29-1; abundance: .; j_gene: TRBJ2-1; d_gene: TRBD2; len: 15; CDR3nt: TGCAGCGTTGAGAAGCGGGGGAGTGCCTACAATGAGCAGTTCTTC; CDR3aa: CSVEKRGSAYNEQFF
v_gene: TRBV5-5; abundance: .; j_gene: TRBJ2-5; d_gene: TRBD2; len: 16; CDR3nt: TGTGCCAGCAGCAAGAACCGGGACGGGAGGTGGGAGACCCAGTACTTC; CDR3aa: CASSKNRDGRWETQYF
v_gene: TRBV4-3; abundance: .; j_gene: TRBJ1-2; d_gene: .; len: 14; CDR3nt: TGCGCCAGCAGCCAGCGGGACGGAGACTATGGCTACACCTTC; CDR3aa: CASSQRDGDYGYTF
v_gene: TRBV4-3; abundance: .; j_gene: TRBJ1-4; d_gene: .; len: 15; CDR3nt: TGCGCCAGCAGCCAAGGGTTCGGAGACGATGAAAAACTGTTTTTT; CDR3aa: CASSQGFGDDEKLFF
v_gene: TRBV30; abundance: .; j_gene: TRBJ2-7; d_gene: .; len: 12; CDR3nt: TGTGCCTGGAGTACAACAGCCGACGAGCAGTACTTC; CDR3aa: CAWSTTADEQYF
v_gene: TRBV9; abundance: .; j_gene: TRBJ1-2; d_gene: .; len: 14; CDR3nt: TGTGCCAGCAGCGTGGGGCAGGCGGGGTATGGCTGCACCTTC; CDR3aa: CASSVGQAGYGCTF
v_gene: TRBV27; abundance: .; j_gene: TRBJ2-7; d_gene: TRBD2; len: 17; CDR3nt: TGTGCCAGCAGTGCACGGACTAGCGGGGGCCCTCCGGGTACCCAGTACTTC; CDR3aa: CASSARTSGGPPGTQYF
v_gene: TRBV30; abundance: .; j_gene: TRBJ2-7; d_gene: TRBD2; len: 17; CDR3nt: TGTGCCTGGAGTGTACTGAGGTCGGGGGGTCGCTCCTACGAGCAGTACTTC; CDR3aa: CAWSVLRSGGRSYEQYF
v_gene: TRBV2; abundance: .; j_gene: TRBJ2-7; d_gene: .; len: 16; CDR3nt: TGTGCCAGCACAGACCGCGGGCGGGACCTTTCCTACGAGCAGTACTTC; CDR3aa: CASTDRGRDLSYEQYF
v_gene: TRBV12-3/TRBV12-4; abundance: .; j_gene: TRBJ2-3; d_gene: .; len: 14; CDR3nt: TGTGCCAGCGGACTCGGACGAGGCACAGATACGCAGTATTTT; CDR3aa: CASGLGRGTDTQYF
v_gene: TRBV20-1; abundance: .; j_gene: TRBJ2-3; d_gene: TRBD1; len: 14; CDR3nt: TGCAGTGCTACCAAACGACAGGGGGCGGATACGCAGTATTTT; CDR3aa: CSATKRQGADTQYF
v_gene: TRBV29-1; abundance: .; j_gene: TRBJ2-1; d_gene: .; len: 13; CDR3nt: TGCAGCGTTGTAGGGCGGAACTACAATGAGCAGTTCTTC; CDR3aa: CSVVGRNYNEQFF
v_gene: TRBV25-1; abundance: few; j_gene: TRBJ1-2; d_gene: .; len: 12; CDR3nt: TGTGCCAGCAGTGCGGACAGCTATGGCTACACCTTC; CDR3aa: CASSADSYGYTF
v_gene: TRBV7-2; abundance: .; j_gene: TRBJ2-6; d_gene: TRBD1; len: 16; CDR3nt: TGTGCCAGCAGCGCAGAGGGGGCGCGTGGGGCCAACGTCCTGACTTTC; CDR3aa: CASSAEGARGANVLTF
v_gene: TRBV7-9; abundance: .; j_gene: TRBJ2-5; d_gene: TRBD2; len: 13; CDR3nt: TGTGCCAGCAGCTTAAAGACTAGCGGCCAGCAGTACTTC; CDR3aa: CASSLKTSGQQYF
v_gene: TRBV27; abundance: few; j_gene: TRBJ2-7; d_gene: .; len: 16; CDR3nt: TGTGCCAGCAGTCCCCGGCACCGGGACGAGACCTACGAGCAGTACTTC; CDR3aa: CASSPRHRDETYEQYF
v_gene: TRBV10-2; abundance: .; j_gene: TRBJ2-5; d_gene: TRBD1; len: 16; CDR3nt: TGCGCCAGCAGATATGGGACAGCGCCCTTCCAAGAGACCCAGTACTTC; CDR3aa: CASRYGTAPFQETQYF
v_gene: TRBV25-1; abundance: .; j_gene: TRBJ2-7; d_gene: .; len: 14; CDR3nt: TGTGCCAGCACCTCGCACCGGAACCACTACGAGCAGTACTTC; CDR3aa: CASTSHRNHYEQYF
v_gene: TRBV5-1; abundance: once; j_gene: TRBJ2-7; d_gene: TRBD1; len: 15; CDR3nt: TGCGCCAGCAGCTTGGATACAGGGGGCGTCTACGAGCAGTACTTC; CDR3aa: CASSLDTGGVYEQYF
v_gene: TRBV19; abundance: .; j_gene: TRBJ2-1; d_gene: .; len: 14; CDR3nt: TGTGCCAGTAGGCCGGGGCCTGGGTACAATGAGCAGTTCTTC; CDR3aa: CASRPGPGYNEQFF
v_gene: TRBV20-1; abundance: few; j_gene: TRBJ2-3; d_gene: .; len: 12; CDR3nt: TGCAGTGCCAGACTAGTATCGGATACGCAGTATTTT; CDR3aa: CSARLVSDTQYF
v_gene: TRBV10-3; abundance: .; j_gene: TRBJ2-5; d_gene: TRBD1; len: 14; CDR3nt: TGTGCCATCAGGGTCTCAGGGGGCCAAGGGACCCAGTACTTC; CDR3aa: CAIRVSGGQGTQYF
v_gene: TRBV7-2; abundance: few; j_gene: TRBJ2-1; d_gene: TRBD2; len: 16; CDR3nt: TGTGCCAGCAGCTCCAGACTAGCGGGGGGGCATCATGAGCAGTTCTTC; CDR3aa: CASSSRLAGGHHEQFF
v_gene: TRBV29-1; abundance: .; j_gene: TRBJ2-7; d_gene: .; len: 10; CDR3nt: TGCGGCGTATTTCGGGACGAGCAGTACTTC; CDR3aa: CGVFRDEQYF
v_gene: TRBV20-1; abundance: .; j_gene: TRBJ1-2; d_gene: TRBD1; len: 16; CDR3nt: TGCAGTGACAGTTTGATCCGGGACAGGGGGCTACGTGGCTACACCTTC; CDR3aa: CSDSLIRDRGLRGYTF
v_gene: TRBV12-3/TRBV12-4; abundance: .; j_gene: TRBJ2-1; d_gene: TRBD2; len: 14; CDR3nt: TGTGCCAGCAGCTGGACTAGCGGAGGTAATGAGCAGTTCTTC; CDR3aa: CASSWTSGGNEQFF
v_gene: TRBV6-2/TRBV6-3; abundance: once; j_gene: TRBJ2-5; d_gene: TRBD2; len: 15; CDR3nt: TGTGCCAGCAAGGGTCTGGGACTAGCCCAAGAGACCCAGTACTTC; CDR3aa: CASKGLGLAQETQYF